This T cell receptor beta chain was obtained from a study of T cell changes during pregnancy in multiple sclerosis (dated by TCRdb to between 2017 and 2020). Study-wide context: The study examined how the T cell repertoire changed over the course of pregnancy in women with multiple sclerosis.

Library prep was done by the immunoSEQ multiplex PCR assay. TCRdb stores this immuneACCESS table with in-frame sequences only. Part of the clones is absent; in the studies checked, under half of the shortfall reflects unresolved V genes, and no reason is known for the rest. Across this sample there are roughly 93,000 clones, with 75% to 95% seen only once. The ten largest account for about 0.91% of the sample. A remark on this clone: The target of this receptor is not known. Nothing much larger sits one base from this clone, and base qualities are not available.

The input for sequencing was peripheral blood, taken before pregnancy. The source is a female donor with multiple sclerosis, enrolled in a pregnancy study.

DNA sequence: TGTGCCAGCAGCTTGGGACAGTCCGTGACCCAGCATTTT. It encodes CASSLGQSVTQHF. The V gene is TRBV25-1 and the J gene is TRBJ1-5, with TRBD1 matching 7 junction bases. The CDR3 spans 13 residues, from the cysteine through the phenylalanine. Here the CDR3 DNA is all that survives: 39 bases in frame from base 1. Trimming takes 6 bases off V and 11 bases off J; junction bases not matched to a gene: 10. The germline V gene supplies CDR1 MGHDK and CDR2 SYGVNS. Extended through the reference TRBV25-1 and TRBJ1-5 proteins, this CDR3 yields the full variable domain: EADIYQTPRYLVIGTGKKITLECSQTMGHDKMYWYQQDPGMELHLIHYSYGVNSTEKGDLSSESTVSRIRTEHFPLTLESARPSHTSQYLCASSLGQSVTQHFGDGTRLSIL.